These 12 T cell receptor beta chains originate from one sample sequenced in a study of T-cell memory formation after mild COVID-19. TCRdb passed the 5' RACE reads through MiXCR, listing each CDR3 protein once. Of 280,000 or so distinct CDR3 sequences listed, around 8% are singletons. Sequenced: PBMCs or a T cell subset sorted from them (not recorded which). The source of these receptors is a man aged 18 to 29 who had mild COVID-19 (a few samples of this study predate the infection). Cell type and time point are not known.

The chain carries TRBV12-3 or TRBV12-4 and TRBJ2-1, with TRBD2 identical over 10 bases. The ends lost 5 bases at V and 6 bases at J; junction bases unmatched: 7. CDR3 length equals 15 residues. CDR3 loop: CASSTGTSELNEQFF. The CDR3 DNA reads as TGTGCCAGCAGTACCGGGACTAGCGAACTCAATGAGCAGTTCTTC.

This clonotype was found a few times. The V gene is TRBV7-6, the J gene TRBJ2-7; the D gene is possibly TRBD2 (6 bases). V gave up 5 bases and J gave up 4 bases, with 12 bases separating them. Germline V gene data show CDR1 as SGHVS and CDR2 as FNYEAQ. The CDR3 runs 13 residues. In nucleotides, the CDR3 is TGTGCCAGCAGCGGCGGGACTCCTTACGAGCAGTACTTC. Translation gives CASSGGTPYEQYF. The variable domain in full, with the rest retrieved from reference TRBV7-6 and TRBJ2-7, is GAGVSQSPRYKVTKRGQDVALRCDPISGHVSLYWYRQALGQGPEFLTYFNYEAQQDKSGLPNDRFSAERPEGSISTLTIQRTEQRDSAMYRCASSGGTPYEQYFGPGTRLTVT.

This chain connects TRBV12-3 or TRBV12-4 to TRBJ1-1, with D perhaps matching TRBD1 (5 bases). Trimming shortened V by 5 bases and J by 1 base, and 14 bases separated the two germline ends. The CDR3 covers 15 residues. The CDR3 here is CASSPRRRGNTEAFF. The CDR3 nucleotides are TGTGCCAGCAGTCCCCGGCGGAGGGGGAACACTGAAGCTTTCTTT.

The chain recombines TRBV15 with TRBJ2-6, with 8 nucleotides matching TRBD1. Germline-derived CDR1 and CDR2 are LNHNV and YYDKDF (reference sequence). The CDR3 contains 21 residues. The junction had 17 bases not matched to a gene; V was cut back by 2 bases and J by 2 bases. The CDR3 DNA is TGTGCCACCAGCAGAAACACCCCGGGCCGGCAGGGGGCTGCTGGGGCCAACGTCCTGACTTTC. Translation: CATSRNTPGRQGAAGANVLTF.

This clonotype turned up a few times. The chain uses TRBV6-5 and TRBJ2-7; a weak D match, TRBD2 (7 bases). This CDR3 is built from 13 residues. Germline CDR1 and CDR2: MNHEY and SVGAGI. V was pared by 2 bases and J by 7 bases, with 12 bases between. The CDR3: CASSYLGGHEQYV. The CDR3 nucleotides read TGTGCCAGCAGTTACCTGGGGGGGCATGAGCAGTACGTC.

This clonotype was recorded a few times. V and J are TRBV20-1 and TRBJ2-2; D is ambiguous. The germline gives CDR1 DFQATT, CDR2 SNEGSKA (reference sequence). Trimming left V 3 bases short and J 3 bases short, with 5 bases between. The CDR3 loop spans 12 amino acids. Written as DNA, the CDR3 is TGCAGTGCTAGCTTGGACACCGGGGAGCTGTTTTTT. Protein product: CSASLDTGELFF.

This clonotype was counted a few times. CDR3 nucleotides: TGCAGTGCTAGAGTCGCGGGACGGAATAATTCACCCCTCCACTTT. It yields the protein CSARVAGRNNSPLHF. The gene calls are TRBV20-1 and TRBJ1-6; the D gene is possibly TRBD1 (5 bases). CDR3 length: 15 amino acids. Germline loops: CDR1 DFQATT, CDR2 SNEGSKA (reference sequence). V lost 1 base and J lost 5, with 12 bases in between.

A note on this clonotype: A read error may produce the germline difference seen at one junction end. The chain joins TRBV6-5 to TRBJ2-3; possibly TRBD2 for D (7 bases). Germline CDR1 and CDR2: MNHEY and SVGAGI. This CDR3 is 15 amino acids long. CDR3 DNA sequence: TGTGTCAGCAGTGCGAGCGGGGAGGGGGGAGATACGCAGTATTTT. Encoded protein: CVSSASGEGGDTQYF.

This clonotype was counted between two and nine times. The V call is TRBV7-9, the J call TRBJ2-1; D remains unclear. Germline CDR1 is SEHNR and CDR2 is FQNEAQ (reference sequence). Trimming cost V 0 bases and J 8 bases, with 23 bases left between them. This CDR3 has 18 residues. CDR3 in DNA: TGTGCCAGCAGCTTAGCGATTACTGGTAATCGTCGTCGGGATGAGCAGTTCTTC. It translates to CASSLAITGNRRRDEQFF.

CDR3 sequence (DNA): TGCAGTGCTAGAGCCCATTTAGGGCTGAACACTGAAGCTTTCTTT. Protein: CSARAHLGLNTEAFF. The chain carries TRBV20-1 and TRBJ1-1; D unresolved. The V and J ends lost 1 base and 0 bases respectively, with 12 bases between them. This CDR3 has 15 residues. Germline V gene lookup returns CDR1 DFQATT and CDR2 SNEGSKA (reference sequence).

This clonotype has a handful of counts. This chain links TRBV4-1 with TRBJ2-7; a possible D gene is TRBD2 (6 bases). Germline lookup yields CDR1 MGHRA and CDR2 YSYEKL. This CDR3 spans 17 amino acids. With 6 bases removed from V and 3 bases from J, the gap between germline ends came to 24 bases. CDR3 DNA: TGCGCCAGCAGGCTCGCGACGACTCCGGGACTCATCTACGAGCAGTACTTC. Its protein product is CASRLATTPGLIYEQYF.

The J gene is TRBJ1-5, the V gene TRBV21-1; the table calls TRBD1, which could not be checked here. TRBV21-1 is a pseudogene. This CDR3 is built from 15 residues. The CDR3 DNA sequence: TGTGCCAGCAGCAAACCGGGACAGGGGAATCAGCCCCAGCATTTT. It is translated as CASSKPGQGNQPQHF.